This TCR beta chain originates from a study of T cells after yellow fever vaccination. Overall study findings and caveats: Though weaker, the secondary response peaked faster, on day 5 versus 15.

Ten or more counts support this clonotype. As yet, its antigen is unknown. The V gene's germline CDR1 is SGHTA and CDR2 FQGNSA. The CDR3 covers 14 residues. V was clipped by 0 bases and J by 6 bases; unmatched bases: 1. By 5'RACE template switching, TCR cDNA was produced, with a universal primer site and UMIs added in the process. In TCRdb, the 5' RACE reads were re-called with MiXCR into one record per CDR3 protein. The sample lists a few hundred thousand distinct CDR3 sequences; more than 8.5% were seen once. This TCR derives from a man aged 18 to 30 who received the YFV17D yellow fever vaccine. This chain links TRBV7-2 with TRBJ2-3; 9 bases align to TRBD2. The material sequenced was PBMCs, taken on the day of the first yellow fever vaccination. CDR3 sequence: CASSLASGGDTQYF. The CDR3 region has the DNA TGTGCCAGCAGCTTAGCTAGCGGGGGTGATACGCAGTATTTT.